These 27 T cell receptor beta chains were sequenced from one sample in a study of blood T cell repertoires in COVID-19. Generated by immunoSEQ multiplex PCR, the TCRdb table keeps only in-frame clones and is missing some. The data show about 91,000 clones, approximately 86% seen once. What was sequenced was peripheral blood. These receptors were collected from a woman between 70 and 85 years old with acute or convalescent COVID-19.

The DNA for the CDR3 is TGTGCCATCAGTACCGGGACAGGAAGACCTGGCTACACCTTC. It codes for CAISTGTGRPGYTF. The gene calls are TRBV10-3 and TRBJ1-2; 8 nucleotides agree with TRBD1. The CDR3 loop spans 14 amino acids. Trimming at V came to 5 bases and at J to 7 bases, leaving 9 bases not matched to a gene. Germline V lookup: CDR1 ENHRY, CDR2 SYGVKD.

V gene TRBV3-1 (or the pseudogene TRBV3-2) combines with J gene TRBJ2-2, with 10 bases aligning to TRBD1. This CDR3 contains 15 residues. With 5 bases clipped from V and 6 bases from J, the junction kept 6 bases outside the gene matches. The V gene's germline CDR1 is LGHDT and CDR2 YNNKEL (reference sequence). CDR3 loop: CASSKGQGSAGELFF. As DNA, the CDR3 is TGTGCCAGCAGCAAGGGACAGGGGAGTGCCGGGGAGCTGTTTTTT.

This sequence joins TRBV27 and TRBJ1-5; 10 positions match TRBD1. V shed 5 bases, J shed 7 bases, and the junction held 11 bases outside the gene matches. From germline, CDR1 is MNHEY and CDR2 SMNVEV (reference sequence). CDR3 length: 16 amino acids. The DNA for the CDR3 is TGTGCCAGCAGTCCGCACAGGGACAGGGGTGGCCAGCCCCAGCATTTT. Translating it yields CASSPHRDRGGQPQHF.

This chain uses TRBV24-1 with TRBJ2-6; 7 bases agree with TRBD1. The CDR3 is made up of 16 amino acids. The V segment lost 0 bases and the J segment 3 bases; nucleotides outside the gene matches: 1. Germline V CDR1 and CDR2: KGHDR, SFDVKD. In DNA, the CDR3 is TGTGCCACCAGTGATTTGACAGGGGATGGGGCCAACGTCCTGACTTTC. This gives the protein CATSDLTGDGANVLTF.

V and J are TRBV2 and TRBJ2-1, with 9 nucleotides matching TRBD1. This CDR3 contains 12 residues. CDR1 and CDR2 (germline): SNHLY, FYNNEI. The J segment lost 15 bases and the V segment lost 8 bases, leaving 11 bases of the junction unmatched. The CDR3 is CASSENRGQGFF. CDR3 nucleotide sequence: TGTGCCAGCTCGGAGAACAGGGGGCAGGGGTTCTTC.

The rearrangement links TRBV6-1 to TRBJ2-3; no definite D call. The CDR3 loop spans 13 amino acids. Germline V gives CDR1 MNHNS, CDR2 SASEGT. Trimming cost V 2 bases and J 3 bases, with 6 bases left between them. The CDR3 is CASSEIGTDTQYF. The CDR3 DNA reads as TGTGCCAGCAGTGAAATCGGTACAGATACGCAGTATTTT.

This clone was recorded a few times. The rearrangement joins TRBV19 to TRBJ2-7; 10 bases fit TRBD1. J lost 2 bases, V lost 2 bases, and 9 bases had no gene match. Per the germline V gene, CDR1 is LNHDA and CDR2 is SQIVND (reference sequence). The CDR3 is made up of 17 amino acids. CDR3 protein: CASSITWGQGFPYEQYF. The CDR3 DNA reads as TGTGCCAGTAGTATAACCTGGGGACAGGGGTTCCCCTACGAGCAGTACTTC. Variable domain in full (rest from reference TRBV19 and TRBJ2-7): DGGITQSPKYLFRKEGQNVTLSCEQNLNHDAMYWYRQDPGQGLRLIYYSQIVNDFQKGDIAEGYSVSREKKESFPLTVTSAQKNPTAFYLCASSITWGQGFPYEQYFGPGTRLTVT.

V usage is TRBV7-3 and J usage is TRBJ2-1; D is unresolved. This CDR3 comprises 15 residues. V was clipped by 2 bases and J by 5 bases, with 13 bases between them. Germline V gene lookup returns CDR1 SGHTA and CDR2 FQGTGA. CDR3 protein: CASSLGTDRDNEQFF. The CDR3 nucleotides are TGTGCCAGCAGCTTAGGTACAGATAGAGACAATGAGCAGTTCTTC.

This rearrangement joins TRBV2 to TRBJ2-1; TRBD2 matches at 11 bases. V trimming: 5 bases; J trimming: 10 bases; junction bases outside the gene matches: 10. Germline V lookup: CDR1 SNHLY, CDR2 FYNNEI. The CDR3 has 15 amino acids. The CDR3: CASSQTSGTGGEQFF. The CDR3, as DNA: TGTGCCAGCAGTCAGACTAGCGGGACGGGTGGGGAGCAGTTCTTC.

In DNA form, the CDR3 reads TGTGCCAGCAGCACCCCCCGGCAGGGGCCCACTGCGGCCCTCCACTTT. Its translation is CASSTPRQGPTAALHF. J is TRBJ1-6 and V is TRBV27; perhaps TRBD1 as D (6 bases). Germline V gene sequence: CDR1 MNHEY, CDR2 SMNVEV (reference sequence). The CDR3 totals 16 residues. The germline V and J ends were trimmed by 6 bases and 14 bases, with 26 bases remaining between them.

The chain couples TRBV5-1 to TRBJ2-1; 7 bases match TRBD2. J lost 8 bases, V lost 5 bases, and 4 bases had no gene match. The germline gives CDR1 SGHRS, CDR2 YFSETQ. This CDR3 is built from 12 residues. DNA for the CDR3: TGCGCCAGCAGAACTAGCGACGATGAGCAGTTCTTC. Its translation is CASRTSDDEQFF.

This chain joins TRBV12-3 or TRBV12-4 and TRBJ1-6; tentative D call: TRBD1 (6 bases). This CDR3 comprises 13 residues. The ends were cut back, 5 bases at V and 12 bases at J, with 14 bases in the middle. The CDR3, as DNA: TGTGCCAGCAGTGGGGGACCAGGGGAACCCCTCCACTTT. The encoded protein is CASSGGPGEPLHF.

CDR3: CASSVQARHQPQHF. The CDR3 DNA reads as TGTGCCAGCAGTGTACAGGCTCGTCATCAGCCCCAGCATTTT. The gene calls are TRBV2 and TRBJ1-5; D is possibly TRBD1 (5 bases). Trimming took 4 bases from V and 5 from J, leaving 12 bases between them. CDR1 and CDR2 from the germline V gene are SNHLY and FYNNEI. The CDR3 is 14 residues long.

The rearrangement links TRBV28 to TRBJ1-2; D gene ambiguous. CDR3 length: 12 amino acids. Germline-derived CDR1 and CDR2 are MDHEN and SYDVKM. V was cut by 4 bases and J by 4 bases, with 7 bases left in between. CDR3 sequence (DNA): TGTGCCAGCAGTTGGGGAGCCTATGGCTACACCTTC. Protein product: CASSWGAYGYTF.

The chain recombines TRBV5-1 with TRBJ1-2; 8 bases match TRBD1. This CDR3 contains 18 residues. Trimming at V came to 0 bases and at J to 3 bases, leaving 13 bases not matched to a gene. Germline assignment: CDR1 SGHRS and CDR2 YFSETQ. The CDR3: CASSLGGTGLPSYYGYTF. The CDR3 nucleotides read TGCGCCAGCAGCTTGGGTGGGACAGGCCTGCCGTCCTACTATGGCTACACCTTC.

The chain uses TRBV7-8 and TRBJ2-1, with 7 bases that match TRBD1. Losses at the gene ends were 5 bases for V and 1 base for J; bases not matched to a gene: 5. The germline gives CDR1 SGHVS, CDR2 FQNEAQ. The CDR3 is 15 residues long. CDR3 in DNA: TGTGCCAGCAGCACCAGGGGGATGTCCTACAATGAGCAGTTCTTC. Residues: CASSTRGMSYNEQFF.

The rearrangement uses TRBV10-3 and TRBJ2-5; D is ambiguous. The CDR3 contains 14 residues. CDR1 ENHRY and CDR2 SYGVKD come from the germline V gene. The V end lost 2 bases, the J end lost 4 bases, and 11 bases lay between the germline ends. The CDR3 protein is CAISEGQEGETQYF. As DNA, the CDR3 is TGTGCCATCAGTGAGGGGCAGGAAGGAGAGACCCAGTACTTC.

V is TRBV19 and J is TRBJ2-3; D possibly corresponds to TRBD1 (5 bases). The CDR3 loop spans 15 amino acids. Germline values: CDR1 LNHDA, CDR2 SQIVND (reference sequence). V lost 8 bases and J 0 bases, leaving 15 bases between the germline ends. The DNA for the CDR3 is TGTGCCAGTGGACCCCAGGGTCCTAGCACAGATACGCAGTATTTT. Its protein product is CASGPQGPSTDTQYF.

The chain combines TRBV10-3 with TRBJ1-5, with TRBD1 identical over 9 bases. CDR1 is ENHRY and CDR2 is SYGVKD in the germline V gene. This CDR3 is built from 17 residues. V lost 0 bases, J lost 4 bases, and 7 bases stayed unmatched. CDR3 sequence reads: CAISESSGTGNNQPQHF. CDR3 DNA sequence: TGTGCCATCAGTGAGTCATCCGGGACAGGGAATAATCAGCCCCAGCATTTT.

The J gene is TRBJ1-2, the V gene TRBV7-9, with 9 nucleotides matching TRBD1. Germline assignment: CDR1 SEHNR and CDR2 FQNEAQ (reference sequence). J gave up 8 bases and V 4 bases, and 8 bases lay outside the gene matches. The CDR3 runs to 14 residues. Here the CDR3 reads CASSSYGTGQGYTF. The CDR3 region has the DNA TGTGCCAGCAGCTCGTACGGGACAGGGCAGGGCTACACCTTC.

The CDR3 protein is CSVEQGVTNEQFF. The CDR3 bases are TGCAGCGTTGAACAGGGGGTTACTAACGAGCAGTTCTTC. The V and J genes are TRBV29-1 and TRBJ2-1; TRBD1 matches 7 bases. This CDR3 is 13 amino acids long. After removal of 2 bases from V and 10 bases from J, the junction contained 8 bases not matched to a gene. Germline lookup yields CDR1 SQVTM and CDR2 ANQGSEA.

V is TRBV6-5 and J is TRBJ1-1; D gene uncertain. Germline CDR1 MNHEY, CDR2 SVGAGI. The CDR3 totals 12 residues. With 8 bases removed from V and 2 bases from J, the gap between germline ends came to 9 bases. The CDR3 reads CASREVNTEAFF. As DNA, the CDR3 is TGTGCCAGCCGGGAGGTAAACACTGAAGCTTTCTTT.

V usage is TRBV15 and J usage is TRBJ2-3; TRBD2 aligns across 9 bases. Trimming removed 3 bases from V and 3 bases from J; junction bases left unmatched: 7. The CDR3 is 16 residues long. CDR1 LNHNV and CDR2 YYDKDF come from the germline V gene (reference sequence). CDR3 DNA sequence: TGTGCCACCAGCAGCGCTAGCGGGGCCCCAACAGATACGCAGTATTTT. Translating gives CATSSASGAPTDTQYF. The full variable domain, its missing parts supplied by reference TRBV15 and TRBJ2-3, is DAMVIQNPRYQVTQFGKPVTLSCSQTLNHNVMYWYQQKSSQAPKLLFHYYDKDFNNEADTPDNFQSRRPNTSFCFLDIRSPGLGDTAMYLCATSSASGAPTDTQYFGPGTRLTVL.

This sequence joins TRBV18 and TRBJ2-5, with TRBD2 matching 10 bases. Germline V gene lookup returns CDR1 KGHSH and CDR2 LQKENI. Unmatched junction bases numbered 5, after V lost 1 base and J lost 0 bases. The CDR3 runs to 17 residues. The CDR3 bases are TGTGCCAGCTCACCACGGACTAGCGGACCCTACCAAGAGACCCAGTACTTC. This encodes CASSPRTSGPYQETQYF.

The rearrangement uses TRBV19 and TRBJ1-2; D gene unclear. With 4 bases removed from V and 3 bases from J, the gap between germline ends came to 3 bases. Germline CDR1 reads LNHDA; CDR2 reads SQIVND (reference sequence). There are 11 residues in the CDR3. CDR3 coding DNA: TGTGCCAGTAGTACCTACTATGGCTACACCTTC. Translating it yields CASSTYYGYTF. Supplemented by reference TRBV19 and TRBJ1-2, the full variable domain reads DGGITQSPKYLFRKEGQNVTLSCEQNLNHDAMYWYRQDPGQGLRLIYYSQIVNDFQKGDIAEGYSVSREKKESFPLTVTSAQKNPTAFYLCASSTYYGYTFGSGTRLTVV.

This chain links TRBV4-1 with TRBJ1-4; D gene ambiguous. Looked up from germline, CDR1 is MGHRA and CDR2 is YSYEKL. The CDR3 has 12 amino acids. Trimming pared 1 base from V and 8 bases from J, leaving 5 bases between. CDR3 sequence: CASSQGGEKLFF. In nucleotides, the CDR3 is TGCGCCAGCAGCCAAGGCGGAGAAAAACTGTTTTTT.

As DNA, the CDR3 is TGCAGCGTTGAGTATCGTATAGCGGGAGTAGGCGAGCAGTACTTC. The encoded protein is CSVEYRIAGVGEQYF. The chain links TRBV29-1 to TRBJ2-7; TRBD2 agrees at 9 bases. The CDR3 is made up of 15 amino acids. Germline CDR1 and CDR2: SQVTM and ANQGSEA. The V gene end was trimmed by 3 bases and the J gene end by 6 bases; junction bases not matched to a gene: 12.